This record concerns one T cell receptor beta chain sequence. Antigen specificity is unknown. Sequencing used immunoSEQ multiplex PCR; TCRdb keeps in-frame clones, though not all of them. Of tens of thousands of clones listed, approximately 91% are singletons. The data were taken from a study of T cell responses to AZD1222 COVID-19 vaccine. Turning to the study itself: Pooling of second doses given at about 4 or about 12 weeks was done.

V was shortened by 6 bases and J by 1 base, with 7 bases between the two germline ends. The V gene's germline CDR1 is SQVTM and CDR2 ANQGSEA. There are 12 residues in the CDR3. Study conclusions and caveats: Spike-wide vaccine-associated CD4 TCRs dominated at 160-218 and 743-854. Among those given AZD1222, only five to seven were seropositive at baseline. Possibly, clonal diversity was underestimated; donors were largely white British and included more females.

The rearrangement uses TRBV29-1 and TRBJ2-4; the D gene is possibly TRBD1 (6 bases). The specimen was peripheral blood, collected on day 0 of AZD1222 vaccination. The source of this sequence is an adult in good health. As DNA, the CDR3 is TGCAGCGTCCAGGGGGCCAAAAACATTCAGTACTTC. This translates into CSVQGAKNIQYF.